This T cell receptor (beta chain) was recorded in a study of T cells after yellow fever vaccination. Study information: When fractions had low cell numbers, they were prepared with SMART-Seq v4 Ultra Low Input. Study-level points and caveats: A large majority of primary-vaccination clones showed up again after the booster (under 98% CD4, 85% to 90% CD8).

A universal primer site and UMIs were added as TCR cDNA was made by 5'RACE template switching. TCRdb fed the 5' RACE reads into MiXCR, producing one record per CDR3 protein. The data contain about 370,000 distinct CDR3 sequences, around 10% of them singletons. This clonotype was observed a handful of times. Its antigen is currently unknown. The CDR3 totals 17 residues. V was pared by 2 bases and J by 4 bases, with 19 bases between. Germline lookup yields CDR1 SGHAT and CDR2 FQNNGV. This TCR was sampled from a young man who received the YFV17D yellow fever vaccine. The sequences come from PBMCs, collected on the day of the first yellow fever vaccination. The gene calls are TRBV11-2 and TRBJ2-3, with a possible D match to TRBD1 (6 bases). This CDR3 is CASSLRFRDTNADTQYF. The DNA of the CDR3 is TGTGCCAGCAGCTTACGGTTCCGGGACACGAACGCAGATACGCAGTATTTT.